This entry is about one TCR beta chain. Its target is not known. This specimen belongs to a study of cytomegalovirus exposure and HLA in healthy donors. Study-level findings and limits: Among TCR beta chains, those listed as cytomegalovirus-associated numbered about 150. In a later analysis, TCR association rates varied by HLA locus: DRB1 most, HLA-C fewest. Evidence from a later analysis indicated that most CMV-associated TCR beta chains looked HLA-restricted.

This CDR3 has 14 amino acids. The germline V gene encodes CDR1 LNHDA and CDR2 SQIVND (reference sequence). V lost 7 bases to trimming and J lost 1 base, with 10 bases between them. PCR used 60 Vbeta primers and 13 Jbeta primers. TCRdb keeps only in-frame clones here, not all; method: immunoSEQ multiplex PCR. The profile shows about 210,000 clones, more than 75% of them singletons. The sample consisted of PBMCs. J is TRBJ2-2 and V is TRBV19, with D possibly TRBD1 on 5 matching bases. The clonotype was recovered from a girl aged 2 to 9 in good health and CMV-seronegative. CDR3 loop: CASIRAVNTGELFF. The CDR3 region has the DNA TGTGCCAGTATCAGGGCGGTGAACACCGGGGAGCTGTTTTTT.